One T cell receptor (beta chain) is described in this entry. These data belong to a study of T cells in Graves' hyperthyroidism and ophthalmopathy. Germline V gives CDR1 DFQATT, CDR2 SNEGSKA (reference sequence). V lost 4 bases and J 6 bases, leaving 18 bases between the germline ends. The CDR3 contains 14 residues. Amplified TCR beta CDR3 regions derived from RNA transcripts. The study used the HTBI primer set for a first-round RT-PCR of the TCR CDR3. MiXCR was run by TCRdb on the multiplex PCR reads, yielding one entry per CDR3 protein. The sample has 250,000 to 300,000 distinct CDR3 sequences, roughly 13% seen once; the top ten hold 7.9%.

The sample was blood. The clonotype was recovered from a woman between 35 and 50 years old with Graves' hyperthyroidism. V usage is TRBV20-1 and J usage is TRBJ1-2, with D perhaps matching TRBD1 (6 bases). The CDR3, as DNA: TGCAGTGCTACCCTAGCGGGGGGGCAGGATGGCTACACCTTC. This codes for CSATLAGGQDGYTF.